This T cell receptor (beta chain) was captured by sequencing in a study of blood T cell repertoires in COVID-19. Study details: COVID-19 samples from acute and convalescent phases originated in the United States, Italy and Spain. PBMCs, B-cell-depleted T cells, or T cells were the source of the cDNA or gDNA that made up the material.

CDR1 is SNHLY, CDR2 FYNNEI, per germline. V shed 7 bases, J shed 5 bases, and the junction held 4 bases outside the gene matches. The CDR3 is 14 residues long. Authors' methods: Reference gene primer amplification gave estimated nucleated cell counts. TCRdb keeps only in-frame clones here, not all; method: immunoSEQ multiplex PCR. V and J calls and clone size are given by that table; D and trimming were obtained from the DNA. The table shows 120,000 or so clones, with around four fifths occurring only once. Only a few counts were recorded for this clone. The source material was peripheral blood. The TCR comes from a human donor in a cohort sampled during active COVID-19. The V call is TRBV2, the J call TRBJ2-2; 10 bases map to TRBD2. The DNA for the CDR3 is TGTGCCAGCATACAGCGGGGGGGGACCGGGGAGCTGTTTTTT. This encodes CASIQRGGTGELFF. Full variable domain (rest looked up from reference TRBV2 and TRBJ2-2): EPEVTQTPSHQVTQMGQEVILRCVPISNHLYFYWYRQILGQKVEFLVSFYNNEISEKSEIFDDQFSVERPDGSNFTLKIRSTKLEDSAMYFCASIQRGGTGELFFGEGSRLTVL.